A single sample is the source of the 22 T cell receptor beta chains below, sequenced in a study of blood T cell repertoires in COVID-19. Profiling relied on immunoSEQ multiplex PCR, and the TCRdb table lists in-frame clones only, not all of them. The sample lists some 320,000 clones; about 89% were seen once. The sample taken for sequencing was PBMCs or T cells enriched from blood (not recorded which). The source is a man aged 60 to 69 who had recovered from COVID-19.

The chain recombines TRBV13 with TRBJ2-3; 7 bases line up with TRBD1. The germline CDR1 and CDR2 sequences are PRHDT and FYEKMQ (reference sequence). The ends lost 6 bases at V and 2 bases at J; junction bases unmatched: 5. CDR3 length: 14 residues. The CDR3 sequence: CASRATGHTDTQYF. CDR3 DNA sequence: TGTGCCAGCAGGGCGACAGGGCACACAGATACGCAGTATTTT.

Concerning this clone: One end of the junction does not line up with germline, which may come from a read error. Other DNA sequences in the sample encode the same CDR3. CDR3 sequence reads: CASSPRVSYEQYF. The CDR3 nucleotides are TGTGCCAGCAGCCCCCGAGTTAGCTACGAGCAGTATTTC. This chain joins TRBV9 and TRBJ2-7; D gene unclear. Germline V gene sequence: CDR1 SGDLS, CDR2 YYNGEE. This CDR3 is 13 amino acids long.

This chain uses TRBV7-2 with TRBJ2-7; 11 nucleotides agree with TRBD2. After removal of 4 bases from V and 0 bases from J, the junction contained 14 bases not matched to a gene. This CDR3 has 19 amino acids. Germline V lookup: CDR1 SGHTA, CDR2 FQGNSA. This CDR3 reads CASSSSTSGRLNSSYEQYF. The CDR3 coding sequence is TGTGCCAGCAGCTCGAGCACTAGCGGGAGACTCAATAGCTCCTACGAGCAGTACTTC.

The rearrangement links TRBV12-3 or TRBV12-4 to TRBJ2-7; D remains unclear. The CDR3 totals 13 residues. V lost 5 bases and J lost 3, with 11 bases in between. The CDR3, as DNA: TGTGCCAGCAGTCCCGAGACACTCTACGAGCAGTACTTC. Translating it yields CASSPETLYEQYF.

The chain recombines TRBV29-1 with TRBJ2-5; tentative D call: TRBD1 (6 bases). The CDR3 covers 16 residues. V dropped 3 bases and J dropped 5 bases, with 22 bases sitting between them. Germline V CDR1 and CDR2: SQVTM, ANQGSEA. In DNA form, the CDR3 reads TGCAGCGTTGAGGACCCTGGGGGCAGGGGAAGGGAGACCCAGTACTTC. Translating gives CSVEDPGGRGRETQYF.

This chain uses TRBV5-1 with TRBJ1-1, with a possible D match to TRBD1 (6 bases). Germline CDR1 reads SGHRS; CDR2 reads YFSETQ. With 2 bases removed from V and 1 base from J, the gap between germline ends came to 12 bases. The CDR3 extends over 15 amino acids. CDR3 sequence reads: CASSLTGQENTEAFF. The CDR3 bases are TGCGCCAGCAGCTTAACAGGGCAGGAGAACACTGAAGCTTTCTTT.

CDR3 sequence reads: CASSYGAGGGAYEQYF. The CDR3 DNA reads as TGTGCCAGCAGTTACGGGGCGGGAGGGGGTGCCTACGAGCAGTACTTC. The chain is built from TRBV6-5 and TRBJ2-7, with TRBD2 matching 9 bases. Trimming removed 2 bases from V and 2 bases from J; junction bases left unmatched: 7. The CDR3 has 16 residues. CDR1 is MNHEY and CDR2 is SVGAGI in the germline V gene.

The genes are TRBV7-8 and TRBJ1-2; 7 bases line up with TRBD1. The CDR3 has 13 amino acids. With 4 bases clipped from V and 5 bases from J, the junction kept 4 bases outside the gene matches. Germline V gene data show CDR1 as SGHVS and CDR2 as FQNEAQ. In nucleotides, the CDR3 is TGTGCCAGCAGCTCTGGACAGGAGTATGGCTACACCTTC. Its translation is CASSSGQEYGYTF.

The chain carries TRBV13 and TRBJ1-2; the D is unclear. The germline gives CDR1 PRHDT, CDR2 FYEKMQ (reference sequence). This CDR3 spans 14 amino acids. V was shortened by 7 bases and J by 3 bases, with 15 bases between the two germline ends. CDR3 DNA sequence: TGTGCCAGCAACTACAACCGCTTCGACTATGGCTACACCTTC. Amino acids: CASNYNRFDYGYTF.

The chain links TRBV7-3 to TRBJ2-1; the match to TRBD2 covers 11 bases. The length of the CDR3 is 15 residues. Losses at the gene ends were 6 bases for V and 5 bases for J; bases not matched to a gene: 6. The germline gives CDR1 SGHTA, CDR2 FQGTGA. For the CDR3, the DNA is TGTGCCAGCAGTCGTAATAGCGGGAGGGACAATGAGCAGTTCTTC. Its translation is CASSRNSGRDNEQFF.

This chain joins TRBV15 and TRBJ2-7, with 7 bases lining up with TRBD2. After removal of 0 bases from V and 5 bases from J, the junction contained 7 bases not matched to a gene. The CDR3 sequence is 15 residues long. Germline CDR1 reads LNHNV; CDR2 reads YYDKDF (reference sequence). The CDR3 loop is CATSRDRWEGNEQYF. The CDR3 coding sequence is TGTGCCACCAGCAGAGATCGATGGGAGGGCAACGAGCAGTACTTC.

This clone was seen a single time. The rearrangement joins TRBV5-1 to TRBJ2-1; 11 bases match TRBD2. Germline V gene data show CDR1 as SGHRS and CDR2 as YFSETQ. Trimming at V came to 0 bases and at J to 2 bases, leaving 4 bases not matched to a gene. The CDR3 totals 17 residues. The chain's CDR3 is CASSLGLAGGAYNEQFF. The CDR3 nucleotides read TGCGCCAGCAGCTTGGGTCTAGCGGGAGGAGCCTACAATGAGCAGTTCTTC.

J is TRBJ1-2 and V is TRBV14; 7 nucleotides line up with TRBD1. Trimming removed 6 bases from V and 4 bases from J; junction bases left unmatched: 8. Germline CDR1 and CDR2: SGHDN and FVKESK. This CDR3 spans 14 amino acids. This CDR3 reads CASSNHQGGYGYTF. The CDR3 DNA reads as TGTGCCAGCAGTAACCATCAGGGGGGCTATGGCTACACCTTC.

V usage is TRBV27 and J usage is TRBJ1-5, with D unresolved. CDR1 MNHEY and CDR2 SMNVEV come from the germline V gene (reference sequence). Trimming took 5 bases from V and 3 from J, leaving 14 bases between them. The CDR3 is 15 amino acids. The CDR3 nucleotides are TGTGCCAGCAGTGATCTAAGGACTCACAATCAGCCCCAGCATTTT. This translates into CASSDLRTHNQPQHF.

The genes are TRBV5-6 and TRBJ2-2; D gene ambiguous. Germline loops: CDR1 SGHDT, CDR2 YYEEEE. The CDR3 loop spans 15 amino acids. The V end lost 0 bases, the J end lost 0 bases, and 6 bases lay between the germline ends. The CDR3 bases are TGTGCCAGCAGCTTGGGGAGACCGAACACCGGGGAGCTGTTTTTT. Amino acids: CASSLGRPNTGELFF.

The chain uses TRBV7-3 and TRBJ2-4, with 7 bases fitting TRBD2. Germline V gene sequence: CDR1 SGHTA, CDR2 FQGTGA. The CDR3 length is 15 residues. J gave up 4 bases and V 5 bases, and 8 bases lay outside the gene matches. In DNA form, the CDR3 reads TGTGCCAGCAGCGGGGGAGGGGACCCAAAAAACATTCAGTACTTC. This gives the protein CASSGGGDPKNIQYF.

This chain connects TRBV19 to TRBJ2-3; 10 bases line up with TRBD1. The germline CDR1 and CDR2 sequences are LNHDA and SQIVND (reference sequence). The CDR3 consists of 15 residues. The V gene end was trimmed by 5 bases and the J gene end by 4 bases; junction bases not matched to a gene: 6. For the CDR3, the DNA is TGTGCCAGTAGTCAACCGGGACAGGGGCCAGATACGCAGTATTTT. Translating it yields CASSQPGQGPDTQYF.

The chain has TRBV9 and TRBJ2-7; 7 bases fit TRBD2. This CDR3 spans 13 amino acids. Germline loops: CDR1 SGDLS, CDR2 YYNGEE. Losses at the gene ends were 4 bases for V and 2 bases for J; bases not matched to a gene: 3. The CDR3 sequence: CASSPRGAYEQYF. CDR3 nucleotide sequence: TGTGCCAGCAGCCCCCGGGGGGCCTACGAGCAGTACTTC. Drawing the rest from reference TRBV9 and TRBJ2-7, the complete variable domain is DSGVTQTPKHLITATGQRVTLRCSPRSGDLSVYWYQQSLDQGLQFLIQYYNGEERAKGNILERFSAQQFPDLHSELNLSSLELGDSALYFCASSPRGAYEQYFGPGTRLTVT.

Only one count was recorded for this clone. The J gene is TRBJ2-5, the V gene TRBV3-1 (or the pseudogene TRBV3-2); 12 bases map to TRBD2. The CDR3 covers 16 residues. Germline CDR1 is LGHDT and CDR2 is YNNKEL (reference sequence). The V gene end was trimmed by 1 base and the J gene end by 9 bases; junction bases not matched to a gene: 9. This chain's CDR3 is CASSQGLAGAGKAQYF. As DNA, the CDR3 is TGTGCCAGCAGCCAAGGACTAGCGGGAGCAGGGAAGGCCCAGTACTTC.

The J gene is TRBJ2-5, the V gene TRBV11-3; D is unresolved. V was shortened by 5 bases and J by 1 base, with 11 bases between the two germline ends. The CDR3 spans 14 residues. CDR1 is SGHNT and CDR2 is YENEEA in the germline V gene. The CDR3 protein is CASSDRHSQETQYF. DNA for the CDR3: TGTGCCAGCAGCGACCGGCACAGCCAAGAGACCCAGTACTTC.

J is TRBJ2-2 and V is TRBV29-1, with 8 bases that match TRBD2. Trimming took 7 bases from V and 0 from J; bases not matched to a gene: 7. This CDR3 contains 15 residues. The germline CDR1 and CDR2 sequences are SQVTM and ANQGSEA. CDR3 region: CSANSGTTNTGELFF. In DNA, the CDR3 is TGCAGCGCCAATAGCGGGACCACGAACACCGGGGAGCTGTTTTTT.

CDR3 residues: CASSQDAGEYEQYF. The CDR3 DNA reads as TGTGCCAGCAGCCAAGATGCAGGGGAATACGAGCAGTACTTC. The V gene is TRBV3-1 (or the pseudogene TRBV3-2), the J gene TRBJ2-7, with D perhaps TRBD1 (6 bases). Germline CDR1 reads LGHDT; CDR2 reads YNNKEL (reference sequence). Trimming removed 0 bases at V and 4 bases at J, with 10 bases between. The CDR3 consists of 14 residues.